A single sample is the source of the 27 T cell receptor beta chains below, sequenced in a study of glioma-infiltrating T cells. TCR alpha and beta CDR3 regions were amplified from RNA using iRepertoire nested multiplex PCR. One entry per CDR3 protein, called by TCRdb with MiXCR from the multiplex PCR reads. The table has around 150,000 distinct CDR3 sequences, roughly two fifths seen once. Material for sequencing was glioma tissue, nonneoplastic brain tissue, or PBMCs (not recorded which). These receptors originate from a human donor with low-grade glioma or glioblastoma, undergoing nonglioma brain surgery, or in good health (not recorded which).

The chain has TRBV18 and TRBJ2-3; D possibly corresponds to TRBD2 (5 bases). Germline V CDR1 and CDR2: KGHSH, LQKENI. The length of the CDR3 is 15 residues. Trimming cost V 2 bases and J 4 bases, with 13 bases left between them. The CDR3 nucleotides read TGTGCCAGCTCACCAGCCCCGACTACAGCAGATACGCAGTATTTT. Amino acid sequence: CASSPAPTTADTQYF.

The chain combines TRBV6-1 with TRBJ1-5, with no clear D. In germline, CDR1 is MNHNS, CDR2 SASEGT. This CDR3 is 14 amino acids long. V was cut by 5 bases and J by 10 bases, with 18 bases left in between. CDR3 nucleotide sequence: TGTGCCAGCAGTCAGGTGACCGAGGGTCGTCCCCAGCATTTT. Translation: CASSQVTEGRPQHF.

The rearrangement joins TRBV28 to TRBJ2-7, with D perhaps matching TRBD1 or TRBD2 (6 bases each). Deletions cut 7 bases from V and 4 bases from J, with 14 bases between. This CDR3 region has 13 residues. The V gene's germline CDR1 is MDHEN and CDR2 SYDVKM. The CDR3 DNA is TGTGCCAGCACGGCGGGACACATATACGAGCAGTACTTC. It translates to CASTAGHIYEQYF.

V gene TRBV6-2 or TRBV6-3 combines with J gene TRBJ2-1; no clear D gene. V dropped 2 bases and J dropped 8 bases, with 13 bases sitting between them. The CDR3 has 14 amino acids. Germline V gene lookup returns CDR1 MNHEY and CDR2 SVGEGT. The CDR3 sequence: CASSYAKQSYEQFF. The CDR3 DNA sequence: TGTGCCAGCAGTTACGCAAAACAGAGCTATGAGCAGTTCTTC.

V is TRBV20-1 and J is TRBJ2-7; TRBD1 agrees at 9 bases. V trimming: 6 bases; J trimming: 4 bases; junction bases outside the gene matches: 10. Germline CDR1 and CDR2: DFQATT and SNEGSKA (reference sequence). This CDR3 region has 14 residues. DNA of the CDR3: TGCAGTGCCGCACCGTGGACAGGGGATTACGAGCAGTACTTC. Protein sequence: CSAAPWTGDYEQYF.

This clonotype was counted only a few times. The chain couples TRBV28 to TRBJ1-2; D is unclear. This CDR3 comprises 11 residues. Germline V gene data show CDR1 as MDHEN and CDR2 as SYDVKM. Trimming removed 3 bases from V and 4 bases from J, with 3 bases in between. CDR3 in DNA: TGTGCCAGCAGTTTCCGCTATGGCTACACCTTC. Protein sequence: CASSFRYGYTF.

This clonotype has just a few counts. The chain couples TRBV10-3 to TRBJ1-1, with 7 bases aligning to TRBD1. The CDR3 covers 13 residues. V lost 10 bases, J lost 0 bases, and 5 bases stayed unmatched. From germline, CDR1 is ENHRY and CDR2 SYGVKD. CDR3 nucleotides: TGTGCCACCGGACAGGCGATGAACACTGAAGCTTTCTTT. Residues: CATGQAMNTEAFF.

This clonotype was seen a single time. The J gene is TRBJ2-3, the V gene TRBV7-2, with D maybe TRBD2 (6 bases). The CDR3 is made up of 17 amino acids. V shed 1 base and J shed 2 bases, with 16 bases lying between them. The germline V gene encodes CDR1 SGHTA and CDR2 FQGNSA. The CDR3: CASSLDGGNPNTDTQYF. Here the CDR3 DNA reads TGTGCCAGCAGCTTAGATGGCGGGAACCCGAACACAGATACGCAGTATTTT.

The chain is built from TRBV20-1 and TRBJ1-2; no firm D call. The CDR3 spans 13 residues. V lost 0 bases and J 0 bases, leaving 5 bases between the germline ends. CDR1 is DFQATT and CDR2 is SNEGSKA in the germline V gene (reference sequence). In DNA, the CDR3 is TGCAGTGCTAGAGATAGTACTAACTATGGCTACACCTTC. It encodes CSARDSTNYGYTF.

The chain couples TRBV24-1 to TRBJ2-2; TRBD1 aligns across 8 bases. After removal of 10 bases from V and 5 bases from J, the junction contained 2 bases not matched to a gene. The CDR3 length is 12 residues. In germline, CDR1 is KGHDR, CDR2 SFDVKD. Here the CDR3 DNA reads TGTGCCACAGGACAGGGTACCGGGGAGCTGTTTTTT. Translation gives CATGQGTGELFF.

The chain links TRBV4-2 to TRBJ1-2; D is perhaps TRBD1 (5 bases). From germline, CDR1 is LGHNA and CDR2 YNFKEQ. Trimming took 0 bases from V and 8 from J, leaving 16 bases between them. The CDR3 is 15 residues long. CDR3 DNA sequence: TGTGCCAGCAGCCAAGACAGGGCAGGTCCTGGGGGCTACACCTTC. It specifies CASSQDRAGPGGYTF.

The sample holds a few counts of this clonotype. This chain connects TRBV7-2 to TRBJ1-2; a weak D match, TRBD1 (5 bases). The CDR3 runs 13 residues. Trimming took off 5 bases at V and 3 bases at J, with 10 bases between the two ends. Germline V gene lookup returns CDR1 SGHTA and CDR2 FQGNSA. CDR3 DNA sequence: TGTGCCAGCAGCCAACTACAGGACTATGGCTACACCTTC. Encoded protein: CASSQLQDYGYTF.

The rearrangement links TRBV7-9 to TRBJ2-3, with 12 nucleotides matching TRBD2. Germline V gives CDR1 SEHNR, CDR2 FQNEAQ (reference sequence). Trimming cost V 6 bases and J 1 base; bases outside gene matches: 8. This CDR3 is built from 17 residues. CDR3 protein: CASSLSRTSGGTDTQYF. The CDR3 region has the DNA TGTGCCAGCAGTTTATCCCGGACTAGCGGGGGCACAGATACGCAGTATTTT.

V gene TRBV18 combines with J gene TRBJ1-1; TRBD1 matches 7 bases. V lost 3 bases to trimming and J lost 1 base; unmatched junction nucleotides: 8. Germline V gene sequence: CDR1 KGHSH, CDR2 LQKENI. The CDR3 covers 16 residues. In nucleotides, the CDR3 is TGTGCCAGCTCACCTAGTGGACAGGCCTCGAACACTGAAGCTTTCTTT. Its protein is CASSPSGQASNTEAFF.

The chain recombines TRBV2 with TRBJ2-1; 10 bases fit TRBD2. Trimming removed 5 bases from V and 4 bases from J; junction bases left unmatched: 5. From germline, CDR1 is SNHLY and CDR2 FYNNEI. The CDR3 is 15 residues long. In DNA form, the CDR3 reads TGTGCCAGCAGTTCCGGACTAGCGGAATACAATGAGCAGTTCTTC. Its translation is CASSSGLAEYNEQFF.

This clonotype is medium-sized within its sample. The rearrangement links TRBV20-1 to TRBJ2-3; no clear D. V dropped 6 bases and J dropped 6 bases, with 13 bases sitting between them. Germline V gives CDR1 DFQATT, CDR2 SNEGSKA (reference sequence). The CDR3 totals 12 residues. This CDR3 reads CSAEVTADTQYF. DNA for the CDR3: TGCAGTGCCGAAGTGACGGCCGATACGCAGTATTTT.

V is TRBV10-3 and J is TRBJ2-7; unclear D gene. CDR3 length: 12 residues. Germline CDR1 ENHRY, CDR2 SYGVKD. Trimming took 3 bases from V and 5 from J, leaving 8 bases between them. CDR3 nucleotides: TGTGCCATCAGTGACGGGTCTAACGAGCAGTACTTC. It codes for CAISDGSNEQYF.

In its sample, this clonotype was seen many times. CDR3 region: CASSTASSYEQYF. The CDR3 nucleotides read TGTGCCAGCAGTACCGCTAGCTCCTACGAGCAGTACTTC. V and J are TRBV6-1 and TRBJ2-7; D is unclear. Germline CDR1 is MNHNS and CDR2 is SASEGT. The V end was cut by 5 bases, the J end by 0 bases, with 8 bases between. This CDR3 is 13 amino acids long.

This clonotype was counted between two and nine times. This sequence joins TRBV6-1 and TRBJ1-1, with D possibly being TRBD1 (5 bases). V was clipped by 7 bases and J by 3 bases, with 9 bases between them. Germline V gives CDR1 MNHNS, CDR2 SASEGT. The length of the CDR3 is 12 residues. The CDR3 region is CASTQGHTEAFF. The DNA for the CDR3 is TGTGCCAGCACTCAGGGTCACACTGAAGCTTTCTTT.

This clonotype was seen a few times. This chain uses TRBV4-1 with TRBJ1-5, with D perhaps matching TRBD1 (6 bases). The V gene's germline CDR1 is MGHRA and CDR2 YSYEKL. Trimming pared 2 bases from V and 4 bases from J, leaving 12 bases between. The CDR3 runs to 15 residues. The CDR3 coding sequence is TGCGCCAGCAGCCAAAGCAGGGGAGAAAATCAGCCCCAGCATTTT. Protein: CASSQSRGENQPQHF.

This rearrangement joins TRBV12-3 or TRBV12-4 to TRBJ1-2; D not resolved. The CDR3 is 15 residues long. Trimming removed 1 base at V and 5 bases at J, with 14 bases between. The CDR3 region is CASSLVASTAYGYTF. CDR3 DNA: TGTGCCAGCAGTTTAGTCGCCAGTACCGCATATGGCTACACCTTC.

The chain uses TRBV20-1 and TRBJ2-7; possible D gene TRBD2, 5 bases. The CDR3 loop spans 17 amino acids. V shed 0 bases and J shed 2 bases, with 20 bases lying between them. Germline V lookup: CDR1 DFQATT, CDR2 SNEGSKA (reference sequence). As DNA, the CDR3 is TGCAGTGCTAGAGAACCGTTCGGGATAGGACCAACCTACGAGCAGTACTTC. It encodes CSAREPFGIGPTYEQYF.

This clonotype was seen only a few times. The J gene is TRBJ2-3, the V gene TRBV7-2; 8 positions match TRBD1. The CDR3 totals 18 residues. The V gene end was trimmed by 0 bases and the J gene end by 0 bases; junction bases not matched to a gene: 8. Per germline, CDR1 SGHTA and CDR2 FQGNSA. CDR3 residues: CASSLAPRTGFSTDTQYF. Written as DNA, the CDR3 is TGTGCCAGCAGCTTAGCACCAAGGACAGGGTTTAGCACAGATACGCAGTATTTT.

V usage is TRBV15 and J usage is TRBJ1-3; no firm D call. The CDR3 extends over 18 amino acids. The ends were cut back, 5 bases at V and 0 bases at J, with 20 bases in the middle. Looked up from germline, CDR1 is LNHNV and CDR2 is YYDKDF (reference sequence). In DNA, the CDR3 is TGTGCCACCAGCGATACCCTCTGGGCCCCAAGCTCTGGAAACACCATATATTTT. It is translated as CATSDTLWAPSSGNTIYF.

J is TRBJ2-1 and V is TRBV4-2; tentatively, D is TRBD1 (5 bases). CDR1 and CDR2 (germline): LGHNA, YNFKEQ. CDR3 length: 15 residues. Trimming took off 1 base at V and 5 bases at J, with 12 bases between the two ends. In DNA, the CDR3 is TGTGCCAGCAGCCAAGTGGGCAGGGTCCACAATGAGCAGTTCTTC. Its protein is CASSQVGRVHNEQFF.

This clonotype has a count of ten or more. This chain connects TRBV4-1 to TRBJ1-1; TRBD1 is a possible D gene (5 bases). Germline assignment: CDR1 MGHRA and CDR2 YSYEKL. V was pared by 0 bases and J by 10 bases, with 12 bases between. This CDR3 region has 13 residues. This chain's CDR3 is CASSQEGGMGAFF. The CDR3 DNA sequence: TGCGCCAGCAGCCAAGAGGGGGGTATGGGAGCTTTCTTT.

This sequence joins TRBV20-1 and TRBJ2-7; 7 bases line up with TRBD1. V lost 6 bases and J lost 2; bases outside the gene matches: 10. From germline, CDR1 is DFQATT and CDR2 SNEGSKA (reference sequence). There are 14 residues in the CDR3. As DNA, the CDR3 is TGCAGTGCCGCAGGGACAGAGTCTACCTACGAGCAGTACTTC. Its translation: CSAAGTESTYEQYF.